This T cell receptor (beta chain) was found in a study of T cells after yellow fever vaccination. Study-wide findings and caveats: On re-exposure, the response was weaker but peaked faster, at day 5 versus 15. Abundant clonotypes from the bulk population could contaminate FACS-sorted repertoires. Clonotypes shared by both compartments, CD4 and CD8, made up a small share.

In germline, CDR1 is SGHRS, CDR2 YFSETQ. There are 14 residues in the CDR3. Trimming removed 0 bases at V and 4 bases at J, with 9 bases between. On this clonotype itself: Antigen: not known.

MiXCR, applied by TCRdb to the 5' RACE reads, yields one record per CDR3 protein. Of 250,000 to 300,000 distinct CDR3 sequences listed, about 5.2% are singletons. The sequencing used CD4+ T cells sorted from PBMCs, collected on the day of the yellow fever booster vaccination. V usage is TRBV5-1 and J usage is TRBJ2-3; D is perhaps TRBD1 or TRBD2 (5 bases each). This TCR was sampled from a man aged 18 to 29 who received the YFV17D yellow fever vaccine. The CDR3 loop is CASSLVGAADTQYF. CDR3 nucleotides: TGCGCCAGCAGCTTGGTCGGGGCGGCAGATACGCAGTATTTT.